A selection of T cell receptor beta chains follows, all from one sample in a study of radiotherapy plus CTLA-4 blockade in lung cancer. The table came from immunoSEQ multiplex PCR; TCRdb's copy has only in-frame clones and leaves some out. The sample lists approximately 40,000 clones; about 86% were seen once. The starting material was peripheral blood, obtained from a patient treated with radiotherapy plus ipilimumab. The receptor source for this set is a human donor with non-small cell lung cancer whose response to radiotherapy plus ipilimumab could not be evaluated. Each CDR3 is given with its conserved first and last residue. A D gene is named only where the DNA matches it firmly. Rows may omit the clone size; those that give it use once, few, many or a size class.

NA | TRBJ1-1 | TRBV27 | NA | 14 | TGTGCCAGCGGTCGGGGAACGGAGAGCACTGAAGCTTTCTTT | CASGRGTESTEAFF
once | TRBJ2-5 | TRBV19 | NA | 15 | TGTGCCAGTAGTATAGGGCTCGGCGAGGGAGAGACCCAGTACTTC | CASSIGLGEGETQYF
NA | TRBJ2-7 | TRBV19 | NA | 13 | TGTGCCAGTAGTATATTCCCAGGCGCCGACCCGTACTTC | CASSIFPGADPYF
NA | TRBJ2-1 | TRBV6-1 | NA | 15 | TGTGCCGGCAGGAGGGAGCTATTCCCCTACAATGAGCAGTTCTTC | CAGRRELFPYNEQFF
NA | TRBJ1-1 | TRBV29-1 | TRBD1 | 14 | TGCAGCGCTACCCCCAGGGGGCAGAACACTGAAGCTTTCTTT | CSATPRGQNTEAFF
NA | TRBJ1-5 | TRBV7-2 | NA | 16 | TGTGCCAGCAGCTTAGTACCGGGATATAGCAATCAGCCCCAGCATTTT | CASSLVPGYSNQPQHF
NA | TRBJ2-2 | TRBV28 | TRBD2 | 15 | TGTGCCACCGTGACTAGCGGGGCGAACACCGGGGAGCTGTTTTTT | CATVTSGANTGELFF
NA | TRBJ1-2 | TRBV7-2 | NA | 12 | TGTGCCAGCAGCTCCCGTGGCTTTGGCTACACCTTC | CASSSRGFGYTF
NA | TRBJ2-1 | TRBV28 | TRBD2 | 18 | TGTGCCAGCAGTTTAGGGACTAGCGGGGGAGGCTCCTACAATGAGCAGTTCTTC | CASSLGTSGGGSYNEQFF
medium-sized | TRBJ2-1 | TRBV27 | NA | 12 | TGTGCCAGCAGTCCTCCCAGTTATGAGCAGTTCTTC | CASSPPSYEQFF
NA | TRBJ2-7 | TRBV5-1 | TRBD2 | 16 | TGCGCCAGCAGCCTGCTAGGCAGCCGGGGGGGATACGAGCAGTACTTC | CASSLLGSRGGYEQYF
medium-sized | TRBJ2-7 | TRBV7-9 | NA | 12 | TGTGCCAGCAGCGAGGTGGACTACGAGCAGTACTTC | CASSEVDYEQYF
once | TRBJ2-3 | TRBV9 | TRBD2 | 14 | TGTGCCAGCTCCGGGGGACTAGCTCCAGATACGCAGTATTTT | CASSGGLAPDTQYF
NA | TRBJ2-2 | TRBV5-1 | TRBD2 | 16 | TGCGCCAGCAGCTTCCAGCGGGGGGTGGACACCGGGGAGCTGTTTTTT | CASSFQRGVDTGELFF
NA | TRBJ2-1 | TRBV2 | TRBD2 | 16 | TGTGCCAGCATGGGACGGGGGGGCCTCAACTACAATGAGCAGTTCTTC | CASMGRGGLNYNEQFF
NA | TRBJ2-1 | TRBV6-6 | TRBD2 | 14 | TGTGCCAGCAACGGGGGGAGTGCCTACAATGAGCAGTTCTTC | CASNGGSAYNEQFF
NA | TRBJ2-1 | TRBV5-6 | NA | 15 | TGTGCCAGCAGCACGGACAGACTCTCCTACAATGAGCAGTTCTTC | CASSTDRLSYNEQFF
NA | TRBJ2-1 | TRBV18 | NA | 16 | TGTGCCAGCTCACCACCAGTAGGCGGGTCGTACAATGAGCAGTTCTTC | CASSPPVGGSYNEQFF
NA | TRBJ2-7 | TRBV18 | TRBD1 | 14 | TGTGCCAGCTCACCCGGGACAGGGACCTACGAGCAGTACTTC | CASSPGTGTYEQYF
once | TRBJ1-1 | TRBV6-5 | NA | 13 | TGTGCCAGCAGTCGCCTAGGGAACACTGAAGCTTTCTTT | CASSRLGNTEAFF
NA | TRBJ2-3 | TRBV5-5 | NA | 13 | TGTGCCAGCAGCCTAACAGGGAAAGATACGCAGTATTTT | CASSLTGKDTQYF
NA | TRBJ2-7 | TRBV7-2 | TRBD2 | 14 | TGTGCCAGCAGCTTCGGGGGGATAGACTACGAGCAGTACTTC | CASSFGGIDYEQYF
NA | TRBJ1-1 | TRBV20-1 | NA | 10 | TGCAGTGTGGTGAGGGCTGAAGCTTTCTTT | CSVVRAEAFF
NA | TRBJ1-6 | TRBV5-8 | TRBD1 | 13 | TGTGCCAGCACCGGACAGGGGTATTCACCCCTCCACTTT | CASTGQGYSPLHF
NA | TRBJ2-7 | TRBV7-9 | TRBD2 | 15 | TGTGCCAGCAGTCACGGAGGTAGCGGGACCTACGAGCAGTACTTC | CASSHGGSGTYEQYF
NA | TRBJ1-3 | TRBV4-1 | TRBD1 | 15 | TGCGCCAGCAGCTCAACAGGGGTTACCGGAAACACCATATATTTT | CASSSTGVTGNTIYF
NA | TRBJ2-2 | TRBV6-1 | TRBD1 | 14 | TGTGCCAGCACCCGGACAGGGCTCGGTGGGGAGCTGTTTTTT | CASTRTGLGGELFF
NA | TRBJ2-7 | TRBV7-2 | NA | 14 | TGTGCCAGCAGCTTAGATTGGGCTGTTCGCGAGCAGTACTTC | CASSLDWAVREQYF
NA | TRBJ2-5 | TRBV7-6 | TRBD1 | 19 | TGTGCCAGCAGCTCCTGGGGGGGGACAGGGGCCTCCCGAGGAGAGACCCAGTACTTC | CASSSWGGTGASRGETQYF
few | TRBJ2-1 | TRBV10-3 | TRBD2 | 15 | TGTGCCTCCACCCTCGGGGCTAGCGGGAGAAATGAGCAGTTCTTC | CASTLGASGRNEQFF
once | TRBJ2-7 | TRBV5-4 | NA | 13 | TGTGCCAGCACCCCGGGACAAATATCCGAGCAGTACTTC | CASTPGQISEQYF
NA | TRBJ2-1 | TRBV2 | NA | 19 | TGTGCCAGCAGTCGGGACAGACGACTAGTATTAAGCCCCTACAATGAGCAGTTCTTC | CASSRDRRLVLSPYNEQFF
NA | TRBJ2-2 | TRBV6-1 | NA | 16 | TGTGCCAGCAGTGGGCTGGGGGGAATCTCCACCGGGGAGCTGTTTTTT | CASSGLGGISTGELFF
NA | TRBJ2-5 | TRBV5-5 | TRBD1 | 15 | TGTGCCAGCAGTCAGCGGGACAGGGTGGGAGAGACCCAGTACTTC | CASSQRDRVGETQYF
NA | TRBJ1-2 | TRBV5-4 | TRBD1 | 15 | TGTGCCAGCAGCCCGGACAGGGCCAACCTTGGGGGCTACACCTTC | CASSPDRANLGGYTF
NA | TRBJ2-5 | TRBV7-2 | NA | 15 | TGTGCCAGCAGCTTAGGTGGGCGCTTCCAAGAGACCCAGTACTTC | CASSLGGRFQETQYF
NA | TRBJ1-1 | TRBV29-1 | NA | 13 | TGCAGCGCCACCGGACAGCGGAACACTGAAGCTTTCTTT | CSATGQRNTEAFF
NA | TRBJ2-7 | TRBV7-8 | NA | 15 | TGTGCCAGCAGCTTAATTGGGGGAACAGGGTACGAGCAGTACTTC | CASSLIGGTGYEQYF
NA | TRBJ2-1 | TRBV6-5 | TRBD2 | 14 | TGTGCCAGCAGTTATCCCGGGACTAGAAGTGAGCAGTTCTTC | CASSYPGTRSEQFF
NA | TRBJ2-7 | TRBV6-5 | TRBD2 | 16 | TGTGCCAGCAGTTATAGCGGGGGGGGAAGTTCCTACGAGCAGTACTTC | CASSYSGGGSSYEQYF
NA | TRBJ2-7 | TRBV28 | TRBD2 | 16 | TGTGCCAGCTCTTCGTGGCGGGAGGGCGAAGTCCACGAGCAGTACTTC | CASSSWREGEVHEQYF
NA | TRBJ1-5 | TRBV7-8 | TRBD1 | 16 | TGTGCCAGCAGCCAAGGGGACAGGGTTAGCAATCAGCCCCAGCATTTT | CASSQGDRVSNQPQHF
NA | TRBJ2-1 | TRBV29-1 | NA | 15 | TGCAGCGTTGTTCGAGCGGGAGCTGGGACAGGGGAGCAGTTCTTC | CSVVRAGAGTGEQFF
NA | TRBJ2-5 | TRBV11-2 | TRBD2 | 15 | TGTGCCAGCAGCCTAACTAGCGGGAGGGTTGAGACCCAGTACTTC | CASSLTSGRVETQYF
NA | TRBJ2-2 | TRBV27 | NA | 14 | TGTGCCAGCAGTCCGGTGGGGACACGAGGGGGGCTGTTTTTT | CASSPVGTRGGLFF
few | TRBJ1-1 | TRBV6-1 | TRBD1 | 14 | TGTGCCAGCAGGCAGGACAGGGATGGCGCTGAAGCTTTCTTT | CASRQDRDGAEAFF
NA | TRBJ2-2 | TRBV7-9 | TRBD1 | 15 | TGTGCCAGCAGCCCTCGACAGGGGGACACCGGGGAGCTGTTTTTT | CASSPRQGDTGELFF
NA | TRBJ2-1 | TRBV6-1 | NA | 15 | TGTGCCAGCAGTGAAGCGACTAGATTGTACAATGAGCAGTTCTTC | CASSEATRLYNEQFF
NA | TRBJ2-7 | TRBV28 | TRBD2 | 15 | TGTGCCAGCAGCCCTCGGTGGCGGGAGGGAGGCGAGCAGTACTTC | CASSPRWREGGEQYF